The present T cell receptor (beta chain) was sequenced within a study of cytomegalovirus exposure and HLA in healthy donors. Study details: Approximately 80 million unique TCRs from HLA-typed donors were held in an early data release.

In the case of this clone: The antigen is unknown.

Regarding the study as a whole: Later on, an analysis found that several of the most significant clusters appeared to be linked to common viral pathogens, which included parvovirus B19. In a later analysis, TCR beta V- and J-gene trimming showed a link to a missense DCLRE1C variant. Roughly even sequencing depth across donors was the assumption behind the presence/absence analyses.

In the PCR, 60 Vbeta and 13 Jbeta primers were used. Sequenced by immunoSEQ multiplex PCR; TCRdb stores in-frame clones only, minus some. The data show 150,000 to 200,000 clones, with around 76% seen just once and about 1.4% held by the top ten. This TCR was recovered from a girl between 10 and 17 years old in good health and CMV-seropositive. Source material: PBMCs.

The CDR3 loop is CASSPRVYEKLFF. DNA of the CDR3: TGTGCCAGCTCACCGAGGGTCTATGAAAAACTGTTTTTT. The chain links TRBV18 to TRBJ1-4; D not resolved. The CDR3 has 13 residues. V lost 3 bases, J lost 6 bases, and 8 bases lay in between. Germline CDR1 and CDR2: KGHSH and LQKENI.